A selection of T cell receptor beta chains follows, all from one sample in a study of cytomegalovirus exposure and HLA in healthy donors. Clones were read by immunoSEQ multiplex PCR, and TCRdb kept only the in-frame ones, dropping some. The sample has about 190,000 clones; 81% are singletons. Specimen: PBMCs. These receptors originate from a man between 18 and 35 years old in good health and CMV-seronegative. CDR3s include the opening cysteine and the closing phenylalanine or tryptophan. The order of the fields is V gene, J gene, CDR3 protein.

TRBV19	TRBJ1-4	CASSDHLTTNEKLFF
TRBV7-2	TRBJ2-1	CASSLAPLTSGMFNEQFF
TRBV5-8	TRBJ2-7	CASSLDRGHYEQYF
TRBV28	TRBJ2-7	CASSSIPLYEQYF
TRBV19	TRBJ2-3	CASSLRQGAKGTDTQYF
TRBV5-6	TRBJ1-5	CASSLGMTGVIQPQHF
TRBV29-1	TRBJ1-2	CSVVMWGELNYGYTF
TRBV7-8	TRBJ2-1	CASRGGGTPTYNEQFF
TRBV30	TRBJ1-4	CAWSVAGGSEKLFF
TRBV11-2	.	CASSSLYEQYF
TRBV7-9	TRBJ2-1	CASSLIERGGYNEQFF
TRBV9	TRBJ2-1	CASSQGSGYNEQFF
TRBV4-2	TRBJ2-3	CASSPSGGSTDTQYF
TRBV12-5	TRBJ2-1	CASGASGRAGYNEQFF
TRBV10-3	TRBJ1-3	CATGSSGNTIYF
TRBV18	TRBJ2-4	CASSPSGLAGGKNIQYF
TRBV7-9	TRBJ1-1	CATTLPTRNTEAFF
TRBV7-9	TRBJ1-2	CSGGTGGGYGYTF
TRBV4-2	TRBJ2-1	CASSQDLASGMGEQFF
TRBV28	TRBJ2-7	CATTGSYEQYF
TRBV5-6	TRBJ2-7	CASSLVRTGEYF
TRBV11-2	TRBJ2-7	CASSLEGSSRPQKSSYEQYF
TRBV27	TRBJ2-7	CASSFPVSGRAYDEQYF
TRBV19	TRBJ1-5	CASSIRRQIHQPQHF
TRBV5-4	TRBJ1-3	CASSYLGREAGNTIYF
TRBV18	TRBJ2-1	CASSPSSSYNEQFF
TRBV2	TRBJ1-5	CASSAAGWIANQPQHF
TRBV6-5	TRBJ2-1	CASSYDSADLYNEQFF
TRBV19	TRBJ1-5	CASRKQGGPNQPQHF
TRBV2	TRBJ2-7	CASRPSGISYEQYF
TRBV15	TRBJ2-1	CATGGYNEQFF
TRBV6-1	TRBJ2-2	CAGSLSGGKAGELFF
TRBV4-1	TRBJ2-7	CASSHLVWGQGEILYF
TRBV7-2	TRBJ1-1	CASSLPGIMNTEAFF
TRBV7-8	TRBJ2-7	CASSLATGALEQYF
TRBV4-1	TRBJ2-2	CASSQDWLAGLSGELFF
TRBV15	TRBJ2-7	CATSRVPQAYEQYF
TRBV5-1	TRBJ1-1	CASSVTGMNTEAFF
TRBV7-2	TRBJ2-7	CASSLGLAVNEQYF
TRBV6-1	TRBJ2-2	CASKDRGMTTGELFF
TRBV9	TRBJ1-1	CASSRGNTEAFF
TRBV4-1	TRBJ2-3	CASSPGPAGGESTDTQYF
TRBV9	TRBJ2-1	CASSPGLAGGRNNEQFF
TRBV29-1	TRBJ1-2	CSVEDLGQQGYTF
TRBV27	TRBJ2-1	CASSWAPSLQAGYNEQFF
TRBV19	TRBJ2-7	CASKLTGTYEQYF
TRBV5-4	TRBJ2-3	CASSRGTSTDTQYF
TRBV29-1	TRBJ2-1	CSVGQGHNEQFF
TRBV19	TRBJ1-5	CASTRTQNQPQHF